The 9 T cell receptor beta chains reported below all come from one sample, sequenced in a study of regulatory T cells in long-lasting Graves disease. Time point meaning: newly diagnosed GD, antithyroid drugs for less than 3 months. The TCR library was made from RNA that had been extracted from PBMCs in TRIzol. Arm-PCR with iRepertoire HTBI primers amplified the CDR3 regions for these TCR beta libraries. TCRdb fed the multiplex PCR reads into MiXCR, producing one record per CDR3 protein. This table holds about 540,000 distinct CDR3 sequences, approximately 15% found once. The same sample was also studied in work on T cells in Graves' hyperthyroidism and ophthalmopathy.

The material was peripheral blood mononuclear cells (PBMCs), obtained at new diagnosis, from a patient treated with antithyroid drugs. The source is a man aged 25-40 years with Graves disease.

This clonotype was counted at least ten times. The chain carries TRBV7-2 and TRBJ1-4, with D unclear. Per the germline V gene, CDR1 is SGHTA and CDR2 is FQGNSA. The CDR3 has 13 amino acids. Between the trimmed V and J ends, which lost 4 bases and 4 bases, there was a span of 7 bases. This CDR3 reads CASSSGVNEKLFF. Here the CDR3 DNA reads TGTGCCAGCAGCTCCGGGGTTAATGAAAAACTGTTTTTT.

The chain couples TRBV27 to TRBJ2-7, with a possible D match to TRBD2 (6 bases). CDR1 and CDR2 (germline): MNHEY, SMNVEV (reference sequence). This CDR3 has 12 amino acids. V lost 6 bases and J 6 bases, leaving 12 bases between the germline ends. CDR3 region: CASSGGRSEQYF. The CDR3 DNA follows: TGTGCCAGCAGCGGGGGAAGAAGCGAGCAGTACTTC.

This clonotype was found many times. The CDR3 DNA is TGCAGCGCCGTCGGAGGGGCGGGTTACAATGAGCAGTTCTTC. Protein product: CSAVGGAGYNEQFF. V usage is TRBV29-1 and J usage is TRBJ2-1; TRBD2 is a possible D gene (6 bases). This CDR3 is 14 amino acids long. The germline V and J ends were trimmed by 7 bases and 4 bases, with 17 bases remaining between them. Germline CDR1 SQVTM, CDR2 ANQGSEA.

This clonotype has ten or more counts. This chain links TRBV12-3 or TRBV12-4 with TRBJ2-7; TRBD1 matches 8 bases. The CDR3 contains 16 residues. With V trimmed by 6 bases and J by 4 bases, 14 bases remained unmatched. The CDR3 reads CASRRFSGQGRYEQYF. CDR3 bases: TGTGCCAGCAGACGTTTTTCAGGACAGGGAAGGTACGAGCAGTACTTC.

Concerning this clonotype itself: This may be a read error: a much more frequent sequence differs by one nucleotide. This chain joins TRBV7-9 and TRBJ1-5; D may be TRBD1 (6 bases). The CDR3 has 16 amino acids. V was trimmed by 2 bases and J by 4 bases, leaving 15 bases between them. The V gene's germline CDR1 is SEHNR and CDR2 FQNEAQ (reference sequence). The CDR3 is CASSLTAGEGNQPQHF. CDR3 sequence (DNA): TGTGCCAGCAGCTTAACGGCAGGGGAAGGGAATCAGCCCCAGCATTTT.

This clonotype was recorded at least ten times. This chain uses TRBV29-1 with TRBJ2-4, with D maybe TRBD1 (5 bases). There are 14 residues in the CDR3. Germline CDR1 is SQVTM and CDR2 is ANQGSEA. Trimming pared 5 bases from V and 0 bases from J, leaving 11 bases between. CDR3: CSVRDRRAKNIQYF. CDR3 nucleotides: TGCAGCGTTCGAGACAGACGAGCCAAAAACATTCAGTACTTC.

In its sample, this clonotype was seen a few times. The chain uses TRBV30 and TRBJ2-5; D is possibly TRBD1 (6 bases). Deletions cut 1 base from V and 4 bases from J, with 10 bases between. CDR3 length equals 13 residues. In germline, CDR1 is GTSNPN, CDR2 SVGIG (reference sequence). The CDR3: CAWSGSGAETQYF. The CDR3 DNA is TGTGCCTGGAGTGGGTCAGGGGCAGAGACCCAGTACTTC.

This clonotype was counted ten times or more. This sequence joins TRBV12-3 or TRBV12-4 and TRBJ2-1, with 9 bases matching TRBD1. Trimming cost V 5 bases and J 7 bases; bases outside gene matches: 15. The CDR3 extends over 17 amino acids. The CDR3 spells CASSLQGAFRFRNEQFF. CDR3 sequence (DNA): TGTGCCAGCAGTCTACAGGGGGCATTTAGGTTTAGGAATGAGCAGTTCTTC.

This clonotype was observed at least ten times. The chain uses TRBV5-1 and TRBJ2-7; TRBD1 matches at 9 bases. With 0 bases clipped from V and 6 bases from J, the junction kept 4 bases outside the gene matches. This CDR3 contains 14 residues. Germline V CDR1 and CDR2: SGHRS, YFSETQ. The CDR3 is CASSLVGQGTEQYF. The CDR3 nucleotides are TGCGCCAGCAGCTTGGTGGGACAGGGAACCGAGCAGTACTTC.